The 2 T cell receptor beta chains listed next were all sequenced from one sample in a study of T cell responses to AZD1222 COVID-19 vaccine. Repertoires were generated with immunoSEQ multiplex PCR, while TCRdb's copy carries only in-frame clones and drops some. This table has some 170,000 clones, approximately 90% appearing once. The specimen comprised peripheral blood, sampled 28 days after the second AZD1222 dose. The receptors were gathered from an adult who received the AZD1222 COVID-19 vaccine.

The sample holds one count of this clone. V is TRBV4-3 and J is TRBJ1-4; 9 bases line up with TRBD1. CDR3 length: 15 amino acids. Germline trimming cut 3 bases from V and 8 bases from J; bases unmatched to any gene: 7. CDR1 LGHNA and CDR2 YSLEER come from the germline V gene. CDR3 amino acids: CASSQSGTGKEKLFF. CDR3 nucleotides: TGCGCCAGCAGCCAGTCCGGGACAGGGAAAGAAAAACTGTTTTTT.

This clone was counted once. The V call is TRBV29-1, the J call TRBJ1-2, with D possibly matching TRBD1 (6 bases). The V end was cut by 6 bases, the J end by 2 bases, with 13 bases between. This CDR3 has 13 amino acids. In germline, CDR1 is SQVTM, CDR2 ANQGSEA. CDR3 coding DNA: TGCAGCGTGGCCGGGACACCAAACTATGGCTACACCTTC. Its protein product is CSVAGTPNYGYTF.